This T cell receptor beta chain was identified in a study of blood T cells in healthy people across ages (dated by TCRdb to 2014 to 2015). Describing the broader study: In model experiments, template switching captured about one uniquely barcoded TCR beta cDNA molecule for every two T cells. To avoid experimental bias, donors of different ages were distributed randomly across sequencing lanes. Four age groups were formed from the donors: young (average approximately 15 years), middle-aged (around 37), aged (roughly 59) and long-lived (around 82). Two additional independent replicas of 1 million unique cDNA reads from the same blood draw were analyzed for two donors (one aged 18 to 29 and one aged 80 or older). The study measured age-related changes in TCR beta repertoire diversity using deep sequencing normalized with unique cDNA molecular identifiers.

Libraries were prepared through 5' RACE. Sequencing was performed on an Illumina HiSeq 2500. A second PCR of roughly 7 to 11 cycles was performed with a sample-barcoded 5' primer and a J-beta primer mix. A template-switch 5' adaptor carrying 12 random nucleotides introduced a unique molecular identifier onto each TCR beta cDNA molecule. Each sample yielded at least 3 million CDR3-containing paired-end reads. All of the RNA was converted into first-strand cDNA using the Mint cDNA synthesis kit, with a TRBC-specific oligonucleotide serving as the primer. Following uracil-DNA glycosylase treatment, a first 18-cycle PCR with universal primers M1SS and BC2_uni_R was performed on all cDNA. In the original analysis: For normalization, 1 million high-quality reads were randomly selected from each sample, with every read carrying a distinct molecular identifier. Reads with shared molecular identifiers were discarded instead of being binned into consensus sequences. CDR3 identification, clonotype clustering and error correction used MiTCR with a Q25 quality threshold and the strictest error-elimination algorithm. Lower-bound total TCR beta diversity was estimated with a nonparametric unseen species model using Euler transformation. The public reads were quality trimmed at Q25 with fastp and then assembled into clones with MiXCR by TCRdb, keeping productive beta chains. A single entry per CDR3 protein holds the most common genes and DNA from its merged rows. These V and J calls derive from TCRdb rather than the authors' analysis. A total of about 1.6 million distinct CDR3 sequences appear in this sample, about 32% of them only once. About 11% of the sample is taken by the ten largest.

This clonotype was observed a few times. Its specific antigen is unknown. Within one base of it there is no much larger clone, and no base qualities were kept. On the study overall, not on this receptor specifically: A strong correlation was found between observed TCR beta diversity and the percentage of naive T cells measured by flow cytometry. Conclusive comparison of naive and antigen-experienced compartments was prevented by the profiling of bulk unsorted PBMCs. Estimates of total diversity from one million sequenced T cells were regarded as lower bounds and underestimates. Because the CMV infection status of the donors was unknown, age-related changes in expanded clonotypes may potentially have been confounded. Observed TCR beta diversity per million T cells fell roughly linearly with age, and a significant reduction was already apparent by age around 39. Compared with the aged group, more naive CD4+ T cells, fewer expanded clones and increased TCR diversity were shown by the long-lived group, suggesting age selection.

The approximately 39 donors, aged about 6 to 95 years, were systemically healthy Caucasian individuals from Russia. Each donor gave 8 to 10 milliliters of peripheral blood, drawn into EDTA-treated Vacutainer tubes. Ficoll-Paque density-gradient centrifugation was used to isolate PBMCs, with at least 7 million per sample. Total RNA, at least 6 micrograms per sample, was extracted from PBMCs with Trizol reagent. Naive CD45RAhigh/CD27high T cell percentages were measured by flow cytometry on a PBMC aliquot from every donor. Inclusive of the bounding cysteine and phenylalanine, the CDR3 is 16 residues long. Of the read, only the CDR3 DNA is kept; its 48 bases are in frame from base 1. Trimming takes 5 bases off V and 3 bases off J; junction bases not matched to a gene: 9. CDR1 and CDR2 (SNHLY, FYNNEI) derive from the germline V gene.

This receptor chain uses TRBV2 and TRBJ2-3, and TRBD2 aligns with 9 junction nucleotides. The receptor comes from a woman in her thirties in good health. The sample comprised blood. For the CDR3, the sequence is CASSPLGRGGTDTQYF. The sequence in DNA is TGTGCCAGCAGTCCCCTGGGGCGGGGGGGAACAGATACGCAGTATTTT.